A single sample gave rise to the 7 T cell receptor beta chains below, sequenced in a study of T cells in Graves' hyperthyroidism and ophthalmopathy. RNA transcripts yielded amplified TCR beta CDR3 regions. Primed by the HTBI set, a first-round RT-PCR was run on the TCR CDR3. TCRdb passed the multiplex PCR reads through MiXCR, listing each CDR3 protein once. The sample has roughly 500,000 distinct CDR3 sequences; about 46% are singletons. The specimen was peripheral blood or thyroid tissue (not recorded which). These receptors were obtained from an adult woman with Graves' disease, either hyperthyroidism or ophthalmopathy (not recorded which).

This clonotype was counted between two and nine times. V gene TRBV29-1 combines with J gene TRBJ2-2; D gene uncertain. Germline V gene lookup returns CDR1 SQVTM and CDR2 ANQGSEA. The CDR3 is 12 residues long. Trimming took off 5 bases at V and 1 base at J, with 5 bases between the two ends. CDR3: CSVLQNTGELFF. CDR3 coding DNA: TGCAGCGTTCTACAGAACACCGGGGAGCTGTTTTTT.

The table lists this clonotype with many counts. V and J are TRBV10-3 and TRBJ1-5; 10 nucleotides agree with TRBD1. The J segment lost 2 bases and the V segment lost 8 bases, leaving 3 bases of the junction unmatched. The CDR3 totals 14 residues. Germline V gene lookup returns CDR1 ENHRY and CDR2 SYGVKD. The CDR3 region is CAIAGQGGNQPQHF. CDR3 nucleotides: TGTGCCATCGCCGGACAGGGGGGCAATCAGCCCCAGCATTTT.

This clonotype was picked up one time. The J gene is TRBJ1-1, the V gene TRBV19, with D unclear. V was cut by 4 bases and J by 4 bases, with 16 bases left in between. The CDR3 covers 15 residues. Germline CDR1 is LNHDA and CDR2 is SQIVND (reference sequence). The CDR3 reads CASSSLPTRGTEAFF. The CDR3 DNA follows: TGTGCCAGTAGTAGCTTGCCGACGCGGGGCACTGAAGCTTTCTTT.

In regard to this clonotype: A much larger clone is a single base away; this may be a read error. The chain combines TRBV20-1 with TRBJ1-1, with a tentative D call TRBD1 (6 bases). The CDR3 totals 13 residues. Trimming took 6 bases from V and 3 from J, leaving 14 bases between them. Germline CDR1 DFQATT, CDR2 SNEGSKA (reference sequence). CDR3 DNA sequence: TGCAGTGCCCCGAGGACAGAGGACACTGAAGCTTTCTTT. Translated: CSAPRTEDTEAFF.

V gene TRBV24-1 combines with J gene TRBJ2-2; D is uncertain. The CDR3 is 13 residues long. Trimming took off 9 bases at V and 4 bases at J, with 11 bases between the two ends. Germline CDR1 KGHDR, CDR2 SFDVKD. CDR3: CATGRLSTGELFF. Written as DNA, the CDR3 is TGTGCCACCGGCCGTTTGAGCACCGGGGAGCTGTTTTTT.

The J gene is TRBJ2-7, the V gene TRBV2, with unresolved D. The CDR3 has 11 residues. V lost 7 bases, J lost 0 bases, and 4 bases lay in between. Germline values: CDR1 SNHLY, CDR2 FYNNEI. The CDR3 sequence is CASTGSYEQYF. The CDR3 DNA follows: TGTGCCAGCACCGGCTCCTACGAGCAGTACTTC.

This chain uses TRBV24-1 with TRBJ2-5, with a possible D match to TRBD1 (5 bases). Matching the DNA end better, TRBJ2-1 makes the J call doubtful. This CDR3 comprises 15 residues. Per the germline V gene, CDR1 is KGHDR and CDR2 is SFDVKD. The chain's CDR3 is CATSVGVPPFNEQFF. DNA for the CDR3: TGTGCCACCAGTGTAGGGGTGCCGCCCTTCAATGAGCAGTTCTTC.